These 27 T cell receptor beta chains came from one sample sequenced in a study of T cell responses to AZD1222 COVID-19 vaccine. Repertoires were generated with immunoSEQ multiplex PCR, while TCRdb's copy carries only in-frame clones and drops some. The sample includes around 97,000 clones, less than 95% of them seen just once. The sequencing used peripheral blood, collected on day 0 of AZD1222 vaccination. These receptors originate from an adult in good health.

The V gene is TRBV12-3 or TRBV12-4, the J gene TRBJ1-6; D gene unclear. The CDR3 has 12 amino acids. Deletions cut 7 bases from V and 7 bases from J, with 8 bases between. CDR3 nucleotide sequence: TGTGCCAGCACCACCATGAATTCACCCCTCCACTTT. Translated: CASTTMNSPLHF.

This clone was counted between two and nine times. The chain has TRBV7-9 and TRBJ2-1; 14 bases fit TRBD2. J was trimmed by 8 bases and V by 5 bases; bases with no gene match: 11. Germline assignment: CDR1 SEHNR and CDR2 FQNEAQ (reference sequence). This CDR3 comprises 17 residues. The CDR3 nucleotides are TGTGCCAGCAGCCCCCGACTAGCGGGGGGGCGTGGTCATGAGCAGTTCTTC. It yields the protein CASSPRLAGGRGHEQFF.

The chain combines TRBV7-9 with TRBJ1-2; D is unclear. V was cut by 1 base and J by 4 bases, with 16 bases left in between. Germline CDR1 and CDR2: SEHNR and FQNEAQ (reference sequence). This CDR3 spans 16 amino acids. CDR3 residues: CASSLGAGNRRYGYTF. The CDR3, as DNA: TGTGCCAGCAGCTTAGGAGCGGGAAATAGACGCTATGGCTACACCTTC.

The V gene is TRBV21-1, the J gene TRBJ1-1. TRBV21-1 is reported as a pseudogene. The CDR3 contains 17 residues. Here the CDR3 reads CASSKVPAEIMNTEAFF. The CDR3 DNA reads TGTGCCAGCAGCAAAGTTCCTGCCGAAATCATGAACACTGAAGCTTTCTTT.

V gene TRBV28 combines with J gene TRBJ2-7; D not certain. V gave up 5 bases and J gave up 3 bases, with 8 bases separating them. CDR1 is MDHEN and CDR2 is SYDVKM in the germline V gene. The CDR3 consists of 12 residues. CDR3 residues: CASSLSFYEQYF. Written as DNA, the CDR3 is TGTGCCAGCAGTCTGAGTTTCTACGAGCAGTACTTC.

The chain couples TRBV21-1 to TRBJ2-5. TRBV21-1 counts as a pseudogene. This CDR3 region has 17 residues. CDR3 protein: CASSKSPYGPYQETQYF. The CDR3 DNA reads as TGTGCCAGCAGCAAATCGCCCTACGGACCGTATCAAGAGACCCAGTACTTC.

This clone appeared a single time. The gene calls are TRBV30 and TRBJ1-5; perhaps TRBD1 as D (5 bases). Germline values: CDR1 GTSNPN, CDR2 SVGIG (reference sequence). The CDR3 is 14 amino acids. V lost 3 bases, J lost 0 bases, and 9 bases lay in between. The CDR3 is CAWSGGVSNQPQHF. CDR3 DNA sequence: TGTGCCTGGAGCGGGGGTGTTAGCAATCAGCCCCAGCATTTT. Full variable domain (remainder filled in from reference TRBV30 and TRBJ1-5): SQTIHQWPATLVQPVGSPLSLECTVEGTSNPNLYWYRQAAGRGLQLLFYSVGIGQISSEVPQNLSASRPQDRQFILSSKKLLLSDSGFYLCAWSGGVSNQPQHFGDGTRLSIL.

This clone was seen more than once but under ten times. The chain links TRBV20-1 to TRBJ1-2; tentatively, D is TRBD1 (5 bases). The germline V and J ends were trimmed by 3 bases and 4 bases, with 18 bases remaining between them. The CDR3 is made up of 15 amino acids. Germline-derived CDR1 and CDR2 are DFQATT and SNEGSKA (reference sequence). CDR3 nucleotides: TGCAGTGCTAGTCGGGCCAGTCAAGGGGTCTATGGCTACACCTTC. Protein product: CSASRASQGVYGYTF.

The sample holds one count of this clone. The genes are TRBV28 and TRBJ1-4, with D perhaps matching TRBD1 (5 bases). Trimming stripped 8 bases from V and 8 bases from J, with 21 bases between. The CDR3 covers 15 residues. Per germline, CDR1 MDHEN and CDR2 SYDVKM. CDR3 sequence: CASHTDSPKGEKLFF. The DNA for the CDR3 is TGTGCCAGCCATACCGACAGCCCAAAGGGCGAAAAACTGTTTTTT.

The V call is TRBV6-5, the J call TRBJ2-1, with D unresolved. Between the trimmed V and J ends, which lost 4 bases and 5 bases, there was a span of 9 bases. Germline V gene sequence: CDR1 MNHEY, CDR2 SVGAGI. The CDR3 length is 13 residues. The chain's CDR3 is CASSLRTDNEQFF. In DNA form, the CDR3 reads TGTGCCAGCAGTTTACGGACCGACAATGAGCAGTTCTTC.

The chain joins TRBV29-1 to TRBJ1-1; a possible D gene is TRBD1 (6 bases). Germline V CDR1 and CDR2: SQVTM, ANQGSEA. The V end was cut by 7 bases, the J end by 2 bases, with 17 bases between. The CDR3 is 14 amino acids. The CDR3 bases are TGCAGCGCTGTGACAGGAGGGTTAAACACTGAAGCTTTCTTT. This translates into CSAVTGGLNTEAFF.

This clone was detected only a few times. The CDR3 coding sequence is TGTGCCAGCAGTTCAGGGGGTAACTATGGCTACACCTTC. It is translated as CASSSGGNYGYTF. This chain connects TRBV27 to TRBJ1-2; 7 bases match TRBD1. CDR1 MNHEY and CDR2 SMNVEV come from the germline V gene (reference sequence). The CDR3 covers 13 residues. With 4 bases clipped from V and 1 base from J, the junction kept 0 bases outside the gene matches.

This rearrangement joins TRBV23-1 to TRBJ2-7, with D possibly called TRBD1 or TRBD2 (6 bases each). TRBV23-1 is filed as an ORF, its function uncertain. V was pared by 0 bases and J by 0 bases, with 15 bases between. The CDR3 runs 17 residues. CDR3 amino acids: CASSQSSPRGPSYEQYF. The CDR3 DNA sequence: TGCGCCAGCAGTCAATCGTCCCCCCGGGGGCCCTCCTACGAGCAGTACTTC.

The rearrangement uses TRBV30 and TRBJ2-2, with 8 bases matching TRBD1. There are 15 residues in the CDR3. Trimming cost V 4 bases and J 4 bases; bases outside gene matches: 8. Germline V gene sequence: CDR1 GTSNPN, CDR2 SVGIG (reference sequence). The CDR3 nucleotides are TGTGCCTGGACTCGGACAGGGATGGGCACCGGGGAGCTGTTTTTT. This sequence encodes CAWTRTGMGTGELFF.

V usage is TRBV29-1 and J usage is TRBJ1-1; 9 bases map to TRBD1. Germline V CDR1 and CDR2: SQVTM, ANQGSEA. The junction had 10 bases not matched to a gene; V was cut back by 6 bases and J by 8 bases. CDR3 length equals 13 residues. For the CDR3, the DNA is TGCAGCGTCATGGGACAGGGAGAGGTGGAAGCTTTCTTT. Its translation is CSVMGQGEVEAFF.

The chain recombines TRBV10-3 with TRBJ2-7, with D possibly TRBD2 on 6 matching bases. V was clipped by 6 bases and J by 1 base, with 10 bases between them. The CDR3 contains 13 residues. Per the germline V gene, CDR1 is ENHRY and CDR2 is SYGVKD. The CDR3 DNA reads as TGTGCCATCAGGGGGGGACCATCCTACGAGCAGTACTTC. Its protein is CAIRGGPSYEQYF.

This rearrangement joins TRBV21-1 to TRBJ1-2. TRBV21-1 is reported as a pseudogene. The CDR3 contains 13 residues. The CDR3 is CASGIGNNYGYTF. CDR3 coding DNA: TGTGCCAGTGGTATTGGTAATAACTATGGCTACACCTTC.

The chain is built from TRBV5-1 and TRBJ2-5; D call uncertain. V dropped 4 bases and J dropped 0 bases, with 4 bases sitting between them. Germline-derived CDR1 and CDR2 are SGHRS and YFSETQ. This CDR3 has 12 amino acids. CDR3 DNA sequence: TGCGCCAGCAGCGGTAACCAAGAGACCCAGTACTTC. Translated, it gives CASSGNQETQYF.

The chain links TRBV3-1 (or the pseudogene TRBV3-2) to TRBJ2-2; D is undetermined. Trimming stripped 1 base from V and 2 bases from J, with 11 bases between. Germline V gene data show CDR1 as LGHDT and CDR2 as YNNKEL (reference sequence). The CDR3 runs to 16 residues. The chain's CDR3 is CASSQGPQPNTGELFF. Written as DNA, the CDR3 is TGTGCCAGCAGCCAAGGGCCCCAACCCAACACCGGGGAGCTGTTTTTT.

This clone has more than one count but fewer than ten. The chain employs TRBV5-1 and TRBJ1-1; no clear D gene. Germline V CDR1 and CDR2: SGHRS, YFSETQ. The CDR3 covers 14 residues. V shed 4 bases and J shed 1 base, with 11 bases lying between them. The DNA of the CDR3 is TGCGCCAGCAGCCCGGGCGCCGGGAACACTGAAGCTTTCTTT. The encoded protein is CASSPGAGNTEAFF.

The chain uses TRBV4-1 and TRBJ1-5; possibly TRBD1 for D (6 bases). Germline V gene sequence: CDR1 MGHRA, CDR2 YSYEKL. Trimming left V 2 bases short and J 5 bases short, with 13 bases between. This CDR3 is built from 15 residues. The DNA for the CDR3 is TGCGCCAGCAGCCAAATGGGGGCACCGGATCAGCCCCAGCATTTT. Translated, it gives CASSQMGAPDQPQHF.

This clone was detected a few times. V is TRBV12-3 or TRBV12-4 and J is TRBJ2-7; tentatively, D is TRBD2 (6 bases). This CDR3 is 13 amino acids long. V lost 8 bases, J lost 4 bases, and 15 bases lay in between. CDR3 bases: TGTGCCAGCGGGGGACTCCGAGGGTACGAGCAGTACTTC. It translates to CASGGLRGYEQYF.

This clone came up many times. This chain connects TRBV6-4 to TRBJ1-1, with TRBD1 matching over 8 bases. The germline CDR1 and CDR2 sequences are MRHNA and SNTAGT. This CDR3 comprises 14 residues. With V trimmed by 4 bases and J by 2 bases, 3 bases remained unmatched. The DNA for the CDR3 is TGTGCCAGCAGTGCAGGACAGGGCAACACTGAAGCTTTCTTT. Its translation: CASSAGQGNTEAFF.

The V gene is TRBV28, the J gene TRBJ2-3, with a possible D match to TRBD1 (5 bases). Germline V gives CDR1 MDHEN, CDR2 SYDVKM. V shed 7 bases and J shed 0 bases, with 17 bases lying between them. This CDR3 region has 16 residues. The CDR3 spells CASTQHGQASTDTQYF. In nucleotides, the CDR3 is TGTGCCAGCACACAGCACGGACAAGCTAGCACAGATACGCAGTATTTT.

The CDR3 region is CASSLSGRKNTEAFF. For the CDR3, the DNA is TGTGCCAGCAGCTTATCCGGCAGAAAGAACACTGAAGCTTTCTTT. The chain employs TRBV7-9 and TRBJ1-1; D is unclear. This CDR3 has 15 residues. Trimming removed 2 bases from V and 1 base from J, with 11 bases in between. In germline, CDR1 is SEHNR, CDR2 FQNEAQ (reference sequence).

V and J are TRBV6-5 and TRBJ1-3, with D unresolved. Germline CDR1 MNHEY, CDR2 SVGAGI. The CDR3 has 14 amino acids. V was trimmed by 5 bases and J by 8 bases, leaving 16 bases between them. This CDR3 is CASSRDFGEYTIYF. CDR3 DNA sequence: TGTGCCAGCAGTAGGGATTTTGGCGAATACACCATATATTTT.

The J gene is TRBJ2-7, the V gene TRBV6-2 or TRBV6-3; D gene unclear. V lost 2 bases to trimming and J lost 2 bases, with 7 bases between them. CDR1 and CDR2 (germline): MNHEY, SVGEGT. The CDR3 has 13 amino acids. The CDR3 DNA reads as TGTGCCAGCAGTTACGGGATAACCTACGAGCAGTACTTC. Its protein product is CASSYGITYEQYF.